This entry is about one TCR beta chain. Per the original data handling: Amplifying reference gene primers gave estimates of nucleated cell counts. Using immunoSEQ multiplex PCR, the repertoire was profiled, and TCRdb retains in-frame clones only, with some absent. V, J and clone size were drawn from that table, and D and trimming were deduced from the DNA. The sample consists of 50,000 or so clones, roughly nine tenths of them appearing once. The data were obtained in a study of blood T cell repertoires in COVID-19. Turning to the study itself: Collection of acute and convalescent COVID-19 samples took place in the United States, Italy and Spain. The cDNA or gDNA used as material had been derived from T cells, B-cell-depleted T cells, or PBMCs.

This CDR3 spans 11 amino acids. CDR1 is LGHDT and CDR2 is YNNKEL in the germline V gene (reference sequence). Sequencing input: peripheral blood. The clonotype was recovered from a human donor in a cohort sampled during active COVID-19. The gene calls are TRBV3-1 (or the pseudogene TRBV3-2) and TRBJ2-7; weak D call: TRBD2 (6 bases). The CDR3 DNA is TGTGCCAGCAGCCAAGGCGGGGTCCTTGACGTC. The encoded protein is CASSQGGVLDV.